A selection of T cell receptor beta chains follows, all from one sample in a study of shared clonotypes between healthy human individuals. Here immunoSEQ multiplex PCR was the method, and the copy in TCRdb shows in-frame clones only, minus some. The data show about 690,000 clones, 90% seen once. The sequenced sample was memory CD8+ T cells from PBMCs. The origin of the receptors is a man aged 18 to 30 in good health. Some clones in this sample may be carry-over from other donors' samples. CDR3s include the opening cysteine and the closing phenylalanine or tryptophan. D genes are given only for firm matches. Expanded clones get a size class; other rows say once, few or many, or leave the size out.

CDR3: CASSGTYNEQFF; DNA: TGTGCCAGCAGCGGGACCTACAATGAGCAGTTCTTC; length: 12; V: TRBV7-8; size: -; J: TRBJ2-1; D: -
CDR3: CASTSGYNEQFF; DNA: TGTGCCAGTACTAGCGGCTACAATGAGCAGTTCTTC; length: 12; V: TRBV19; size: -; J: TRBJ2-1; D: TRBD2
CDR3: CSAPGLHTQYF; DNA: TGCAGTGCGCCGGGACTTCATACGCAGTATTTT; length: 11; V: TRBV20-1; size: -; J: TRBJ2-3; D: -
CDR3: CASRGPTYNEQFF; DNA: TGTGCCAGTAGGGGACCGACCTACAATGAGCAGTTCTTC; length: 13; V: TRBV9; size: -; J: TRBJ2-1; D: -
CDR3: CASSLAGQGVLEQYF; DNA: TGCGCCAGCAGCTTGGCGGGTCAGGGCGTCCTCGAGCAGTACTTC; length: 15; V: TRBV5-1; size: once; J: TRBJ2-7; D: -
CDR3: CASSLDAGGPYEQYF; DNA: TGTGCCAGCAGTTTAGACGCAGGGGGCCCCTACGAGCAGTACTTC; length: 15; V: TRBV27; size: -; J: TRBJ2-7; D: TRBD1
CDR3: CAWSPQWAYEQYF; DNA: TGTGCCTGGAGTCCCCAATGGGCCTACGAGCAGTACTTC; length: 13; V: TRBV30; size: -; J: TRBJ2-7; D: -
CDR3: CASSRQGETQYF; DNA: TGTGCCAGCAGCCGACAGGGAGAGACCCAGTACTTC; length: 12; V: TRBV5-6; size: -; J: TRBJ2-5; D: TRBD1
CDR3: CASSPRQGVFYEQYF; DNA: TGTGCCAGCTCACCTCGACAGGGGGTTTTCTACGAGCAGTACTTC; length: 15; V: TRBV18; size: -; J: TRBJ2-7; D: TRBD1
CDR3: CAWSDRGIPPLHF; DNA: TGTGCCTGGTCGGACAGGGGCATACCACCCCTCCACTTT; length: 13; V: TRBV30; size: -; J: TRBJ1-6; D: TRBD1
CDR3: CASSYGQGAYEQYF; DNA: TGTGCCAGCAGTTACGGACAGGGAGCTTACGAGCAGTACTTC; length: 14; V: TRBV27; size: -; J: TRBJ2-7; D: TRBD1
CDR3: CASSLIGGSTDTQYF; DNA: TGTGCCAGCAGCTTAATTGGGGGAAGCACAGATACGCAGTATTTT; length: 15; V: TRBV7-3; size: -; J: TRBJ2-3; D: -
CDR3: CASSSGFQPQHF; DNA: TGTGCCAGCAGTTCAGGTTTTCAGCCCCAGCATTTT; length: 12; V: TRBV27; size: -; J: TRBJ1-5; D: -
CDR3: CASSLGGLAGGHRAYEQYF; DNA: TGCGCCAGCAGCTTGGGGGGACTAGCGGGAGGGCATAGGGCCTACGAGCAGTACTTC; length: 19; V: TRBV5-1; size: -; J: TRBJ2-7; D: TRBD2
CDR3: CASRTGRTYEQYF; DNA: TGTGCCAGCAGGACAGGGAGAACCTACGAGCAGTACTTC; length: 13; V: TRBV6-5; size: -; J: TRBJ2-7; D: TRBD1
CDR3: CASRAGSASNQPQHF; DNA: TGTGCCAGCCGGGCGGGCAGTGCTAGCAATCAGCCCCAGCATTTT; length: 15; V: TRBV2; size: -; J: TRBJ1-5; D: -
CDR3: CASSLVGTGVPYNEQFF; DNA: TGTGCCAGCAGTTTGGTGGGGACAGGTGTACCCTACAATGAGCAGTTCTTC; length: 17; V: TRBV27; size: once; J: TRBJ2-1; D: TRBD1
CDR3: CASSLRDTRYQETQYF; DNA: TGTGCCAGCAGCTTACGGGACACCAGATACCAAGAGACCCAGTACTTC; length: 16; V: TRBV7-9; size: -; J: TRBJ2-5; D: -
CDR3: CATLRESSTDTQYF; DNA: TGTGCCACCCTCCGGGAGTCTAGCACAGATACGCAGTATTTT; length: 14; V: TRBV2; size: -; J: TRBJ2-3; D: -
CDR3: CASSPPGQGAGFLLSEQFF; DNA: TGTGCCAGCTCACCACCGGGACAGGGGGCCGGGTTCCTCTTAAGTGAGCAGTTCTTC; length: 19; V: TRBV18; size: -; J: TRBJ2-1; D: TRBD1
CDR3: CASSPVGRAAEQYF; DNA: TGTGCCAGCTCACCCGTCGGGAGGGCCGCCGAGCAGTACTTC; length: 14; V: TRBV18; size: -; J: TRBJ2-7; D: TRBD2
CDR3: CASSIDLKESTEAFF; DNA: TGTGCCAGTAGTATAGATCTGAAGGAGTCCACTGAAGCTTTCTTT; length: 15; V: TRBV19; size: -; J: TRBJ1-1; D: -
CDR3: CASSEIRDTQYF; DNA: TGTGCCAGCAGCGAGATCAGAGATACGCAGTATTTT; length: 12; V: TRBV28; size: -; J: TRBJ2-3; D: -
CDR3: CASSNRRTEAQHF; DNA: TGTGCCAGCAGCAACAGGAGGACCGAGGCCCAGCATTTT; length: 13; V: TRBV21-1; size: -; J: TRBJ1-5; D: -
CDR3: CASTDGAGNTIYF; DNA: TGTGCCAGCACAGACGGGGCTGGAAACACCATATATTTT; length: 13; V: TRBV6-5; size: -; J: TRBJ1-3; D: -
CDR3: CASSWGGLVTDTQYF; DNA: TGTGCCAGCAGCTGGGGCGGGTTGGTCACAGATACGCAGTATTTT; length: 15; V: TRBV11-1; size: -; J: TRBJ2-3; D: -
CDR3: CASSISRGNEQFF; DNA: TGTGCCAGTAGTATATCTAGAGGGAATGAGCAGTTCTTC; length: 13; V: TRBV19; size: -; J: TRBJ2-1; D: -
CDR3: CAWSVVGTGYNSPLHF; DNA: TGTGCCTGGAGTGTAGTGGGGACAGGCTATAATTCACCCCTCCACTTT; length: 16; V: TRBV30; size: -; J: TRBJ1-6; D: TRBD1
CDR3: CASSSVGVGGYEQYF; DNA: TGTGCCAGCAGCTCTGTAGGGGTTGGGGGCTACGAGCAGTACTTC; length: 15; V: TRBV7-9; size: -; J: TRBJ2-7; D: -
CDR3: CASSGTSSYNEQFF; DNA: TGTGCCAGCAGCGGGACTAGCTCCTACAATGAGCAGTTCTTC; length: 14; V: TRBV7-9; size: -; J: TRBJ2-1; D: TRBD2
CDR3: CASSLLKGQMNTEAFF; DNA: TGTGCCAGCAGTTTACTAAAGGGCCAAATGAACACTGAAGCTTTCTTT; length: 16; V: TRBV27; size: -; J: TRBJ1-1; D: -
CDR3: CASSLVPPLFYGYTF; DNA: TGTGCCAGCAGTTTAGTCCCACCCCTCTTCTATGGCTACACCTTC; length: 15; V: TRBV27; size: -; J: TRBJ1-2; D: -
CDR3: CASSHFPGLAGEYTDTQYF; DNA: TGTGCCAGCAGCCACTTTCCCGGACTAGCGGGAGAGTACACAGATACGCAGTATTTT; length: 19; V: TRBV14; size: -; J: TRBJ2-3; D: TRBD2
CDR3: CASSPPGGVYNEQFF; DNA: TGTGCCAGCAGTCCGCCCGGGGGGGTCTACAATGAGCAGTTCTTC; length: 15; V: TRBV27; size: -; J: TRBJ2-1; D: TRBD2
CDR3: CASSSSGTTGNTIYF; DNA: TGTGCCAGCAGCTCCTCCGGGACAACTGGAAACACCATATATTTT; length: 15; V: TRBV7-8; size: -; J: TRBJ1-3; D: -
CDR3: CSVRGLAGFGNEQFF; DNA: TGCAGCGTCCGCGGACTAGCGGGATTCGGCAATGAGCAGTTCTTC; length: 15; V: TRBV29-1; size: -; J: TRBJ2-1; D: TRBD2
CDR3: CASSLSPREDYEQYF; DNA: TGTGCCAGCAGCTTATCCCCCCGGGAGGACTACGAGCAGTACTTC; length: 15; V: TRBV11-2; size: -; J: TRBJ2-7; D: TRBD2
CDR3: CASSFVLLGTEAFF; DNA: TGTGCCAGCAGCTTTGTCCTCTTGGGCACTGAAGCTTTCTTT; length: 14; V: TRBV5-5; size: -; J: TRBJ1-1; D: -
CDR3: CASSLYLGSHTEAFF; DNA: TGTGCCAGCAGTTTATATCTGGGCAGCCACACTGAAGCTTTCTTT; length: 15; V: TRBV27; size: -; J: TRBJ1-1; D: -
CDR3: CASSLAGTGGRETQYF; DNA: TGTGCCAGCAGCTTAGCCGGGACAGGGGGCAGAGAGACCCAGTACTTC; length: 16; V: TRBV7-9; size: -; J: TRBJ2-5; D: TRBD1
CDR3: CASSMALAYSTDTQYF; DNA: TGTGCCAGCAGCATGGCTCTAGCGTATAGCACAGATACGCAGTATTTT; length: 16; V: TRBV11-1; size: -; J: TRBJ2-3; D: -
CDR3: CASSQLHKQETQYF; DNA: TGTGCCAGCAGCCAACTTCACAAGCAAGAGACCCAGTACTTC; length: 14; V: TRBV14; size: -; J: TRBJ2-5; D: -
CDR3: CATRSDYGEQFF; DNA: TGTGCCACCCGGTCAGATTATGGTGAGCAGTTCTTC; length: 12; V: TRBV6-4; size: -; J: TRBJ2-1; D: -
CDR3: CASGLGTTGTQYF; DNA: TGTGCTAGTGGTTTGGGCACGACGGGGACCCAGTACTTC; length: 13; V: TRBV12-5; size: once; J: TRBJ2-5; D: -
CDR3: CASSPVGQTSNTEAFF; DNA: TGTGCCAGCAGTCCCGTCGGACAGACCTCGAACACTGAAGCTTTCTTT; length: 16; V: TRBV27; size: -; J: TRBJ1-1; D: -
CDR3: CASSLTSPDTQYF; DNA: TGCGCCAGCAGCTTGACTAGCCCAGATACGCAGTATTTT; length: 13; V: TRBV5-1; size: -; J: TRBJ2-3; D: -
CDR3: CASSQLQGNTGELFF; DNA: TGCGCCAGCAGCCAGTTACAGGGAAACACCGGGGAGCTGTTTTTT; length: 15; V: TRBV4-3; size: -; J: TRBJ2-2; D: -
CDR3: CASSPAGDRGRETQYF; DNA: TGTGCCAGCTCACCAGCTGGGGACAGGGGGCGTGAGACGCAGTATTTT; length: 16; V: TRBV18; size: -; J: TRBJ2-3; D: TRBD1
CDR3: CASRQDRGDAFF; DNA: TGTGCCAGCAGACAGGACAGGGGTGATGCTTTCTTT; length: 12; V: TRBV28; size: few; J: TRBJ1-1; D: TRBD1
CDR3: CASSFMTANTEAFF; DNA: TGTGCCAGTAGTTTCATGACAGCAAACACTGAAGCTTTCTTT; length: 14; V: TRBV19; size: few; J: TRBJ1-1; D: -
CDR3: CASRWGAGITEAFF; DNA: TGTGCCAGTAGATGGGGCGCTGGGATCACTGAAGCTTTCTTT; length: 14; V: TRBV19; size: few; J: TRBJ1-1; D: -
CDR3: CASSLLGNLETQYF; DNA: TGTGCCAGCAGCTTATTAGGGAATTTGGAGACCCAGTACTTC; length: 14; V: TRBV7-8; size: -; J: TRBJ2-5; D: -
CDR3: CAWSVSATDTQYF; DNA: TGTGCCTGGAGTGTATCGGCCACAGATACGCAGTATTTT; length: 13; V: TRBV30; size: once; J: TRBJ2-3; D: -